These 32 T cell receptor beta chains were all obtained from the same sample, sequenced in a study of CD8+CD57+ T cells in acquired aplastic anemia. Investigators profiled TCR beta VDJ and CDR3 from genomic DNA template. TCRdb reprocessed the reads with MiXCR, giving one entry per CDR3 protein. The sample consists of about 270,000 distinct CDR3 sequences, roughly half of them appearing once. The sequencing input was sorted CD4+, CD8+, or CD8+CD57+ T cells (not recorded which) from PBMCs. The source is a human donor with severe aplastic anemia or a healthy control (not recorded which).

This clonotype was recorded at least ten times. The chain links TRBV5-1 to TRBJ1-4; D not resolved. The germline V and J ends were trimmed by 0 bases and 2 bases, with 8 bases remaining between them. CDR1 and CDR2 (germline): SGHRS, YFSETQ. CDR3 length: 15 residues. The CDR3: CASSLAAGTNEKLFF. DNA for the CDR3: TGCGCCAGCAGCTTGGCCGCTGGGACTAATGAAAAACTGTTTTTT.

This clonotype appeared a single time. V gene TRBV7-8 combines with J gene TRBJ2-7; 10 nucleotides align to TRBD1. There are 14 residues in the CDR3. CDR1 and CDR2 (germline): SGHVS, FQNEAQ. V trimming: 8 bases; J trimming: 7 bases; junction bases outside the gene matches: 11. CDR3 nucleotides: TGTGCCAGCGCTAGTAGACAGGGGGCTGAAGAGCAGTACTTC. Protein: CASASRQGAEEQYF. The full variable domain, rest sourced from reference TRBV7-8 and TRBJ2-7, is GAGVSQSPRYKVAKRGQDVALRCDPISGHVSLFWYQQALGQGPEFLTYFQNEAQLDKSGLPSDRFFAERPEGSVSTLKIQRTQQEDSAVYLCASASRQGAEEQYFGPGTRLTVT.

The chain is built from TRBV9 and TRBJ1-6; 9 nucleotides line up with TRBD1. Germline V lookup: CDR1 SGDLS, CDR2 YYNGEE. The CDR3 has 17 residues. J lost 6 bases, V lost 2 bases, and 9 bases had no gene match. The CDR3: CASSVGGQGSRNSPLHF. The CDR3 coding sequence is TGTGCCAGCAGCGTGGGGGGACAGGGATCGCGTAATTCACCCCTCCACTTT.

J is TRBJ1-6 and V is TRBV7-2; the D gene is possibly TRBD1 (6 bases). The length of the CDR3 is 15 residues. Trimming cost V 0 bases and J 9 bases, with 12 bases left between them. In germline, CDR1 is SGHTA, CDR2 FQGNSA. CDR3: CASSLAEGGISPLHF. The CDR3 region has the DNA TGTGCCAGCAGCTTAGCGGAAGGGGGTATTTCACCCCTCCACTTT.

The V and J genes are TRBV7-6 and TRBJ1-2, with D unresolved. Trimming removed 1 base at V and 2 bases at J, with 8 bases between. The germline V gene has CDR1 SGHVS and CDR2 FNYEAQ. The CDR3 runs to 14 residues. The CDR3 bases are TGTGCCAGCAGCTTAGGGTCCGGAAACTATGGCTACACCTTC. It is translated as CASSLGSGNYGYTF.

This clonotype was seen at least ten times. V is TRBV7-8 and J is TRBJ2-3; D remains unclear. Trimming cost V 5 bases and J 7 bases, with 7 bases left between them. Germline V gives CDR1 SGHVS, CDR2 FQNEAQ. The CDR3 runs 11 residues. The CDR3 reads CASSPLYTQYF. DNA of the CDR3: TGTGCCAGCAGCCCCTTATATACGCAGTATTTT.

Only a few counts were recorded for this clonotype. No conserved phenylalanine or tryptophan is present at the end of the CDR3, so a read error is the likely explanation. V and J are TRBV5-1 and TRBJ2-4; D possibly corresponds to TRBD2 (7 bases). The CDR3 extends over 16 amino acids. Germline CDR1 and CDR2: SGHRS and YFSETQ. V dropped 4 bases and J dropped 6 bases, with 20 bases sitting between them. This chain's CDR3 is CASSRGAQGTGNIQYL. CDR3 DNA sequence: TGCGCCAGCAGCCGGGGGGCTCAGGGAACGGGAAACATTCAGTACCTC.

There are a few counts of this clonotype. J is TRBJ1-1 and V is TRBV2; 7 positions match TRBD1. The junction had 8 bases not matched to a gene; V was cut back by 3 bases and J by 1 base. This CDR3 contains 16 residues. Germline CDR1 reads SNHLY; CDR2 reads FYNNEI. CDR3 in amino acids: CASSDGRGLTNTEAFF. Written as DNA, the CDR3 is TGTGCCAGCAGTGACGGTAGGGGGCTTACGAACACTGAAGCTTTCTTT.

This clonotype showed up many times. This chain uses TRBV12-5 with TRBJ2-2; D might be TRBD1 (6 bases). V was clipped by 8 bases and J by 0 bases, with 7 bases between them. Germline V gene lookup returns CDR1 LGHNT and CDR2 FRNRAP. The CDR3 loop spans 13 amino acids. CDR3 DNA sequence: TGTGCTAGTAACAGGGCGAACACCGGGGAGCTGTTTTTT. It yields the protein CASNRANTGELFF.

The chain couples TRBV19 to TRBJ1-2; weak D call: TRBD1 (5 bases). This CDR3 region has 11 residues. Trimming pared 9 bases from V and 6 bases from J, leaving 11 bases between. Germline values: CDR1 LNHDA, CDR2 SQIVND (reference sequence). CDR3 nucleotide sequence: TGTGCCAGCGGGGGACGGAATGGCTACACCTTC. It codes for CASGGRNGYTF.

In its sample, this clonotype was seen many times. The rearrangement uses TRBV5-6 and TRBJ1-2, with D uncertain. This CDR3 has 13 amino acids. Trimming cost V 5 bases and J 8 bases, with 16 bases left between them. CDR1 and CDR2 from the germline V gene are SGHDT and YYEEEE. The CDR3 here is CASSHRPGGGYTF. The CDR3 coding sequence is TGTGCCAGCAGTCATCGTCCGGGCGGAGGCTACACCTTC. Variable domain in full (rest from reference TRBV5-6 and TRBJ1-2): DAGVTQSPTHLIKTRGQQVTLRCSPKSGHDTVSWYQQALGQGPQFIFQYYEEEERQRGNFPDRFSGHQFPNYSSELNVNALLLGDSALYLCASSHRPGGGYTFGSGTRLTVV.

This clonotype was observed many times. The J gene is TRBJ2-1, the V gene TRBV4-2; a weak D match, TRBD2 (5 bases). Trimming cost V 0 bases and J 9 bases, with 9 bases left between them. The CDR3 totals 13 residues. CDR1 and CDR2 (germline): LGHNA, YNFKEQ. The DNA for the CDR3 is TGTGCCAGCAGCCAAGAGAGGGCCCGTGAGCAGTTCTTC. This codes for CASSQERAREQFF.

In this sample, this clonotype turned up many times. This chain uses TRBV12-3 or TRBV12-4 with TRBJ1-6; D unclear. This CDR3 has 12 residues. The germline V and J ends were trimmed by 2 bases and 7 bases, with 3 bases remaining between them. For the CDR3, the DNA is TGTGCCAGCAGTTTAATCAATTCACCCCTCCACTTT. It yields the protein CASSLINSPLHF.

This rearrangement joins TRBV5-1 to TRBJ2-3; the match to TRBD2 covers 11 bases. The CDR3 loop spans 16 amino acids. With 0 bases clipped from V and 8 bases from J, the junction kept 8 bases outside the gene matches. CDR1 and CDR2 from the germline V gene are SGHRS and YFSETQ. This CDR3 reads CASSLAGLAVSSTQYF. The CDR3 DNA reads TGCGCCAGCAGCTTGGCGGGACTAGCGGTTAGTAGTACGCAGTATTTT.

V is TRBV6-6 and J is TRBJ1-1; TRBD1 might be the D (5 bases). V lost 8 bases and J 6 bases, leaving 16 bases between the germline ends. The germline gives CDR1 MNHNY, CDR2 SVGAGI (reference sequence). This CDR3 has 13 residues. CDR3 residues: CASGLGAGPEAFF. The CDR3 coding sequence is TGTGCCAGCGGCCTCGGGGCAGGGCCTGAAGCTTTCTTT.

The chain carries TRBV12-3 or TRBV12-4 and TRBJ2-5, with D possibly matching TRBD2 (5 bases). Trimming took off 3 bases at V and 0 bases at J, with 8 bases between the two ends. CDR3 length: 14 amino acids. CDR3 coding DNA: TGTGCCAGCAGTTTTTCGGGATACCAAGAGACCCAGTACTTC. It is translated as CASSFSGYQETQYF.

V gene TRBV20-1 combines with J gene TRBJ2-1; 10 bases line up with TRBD1. With V trimmed by 2 bases and J by 9 bases, 7 bases remained unmatched. Germline lookup yields CDR1 DFQATT and CDR2 SNEGSKA (reference sequence). This CDR3 has 14 amino acids. The CDR3 coding sequence is TGCAGTGCTAGACGGGACAGGGGTAGTCTTGAGCAGTTCTTC. Translating gives CSARRDRGSLEQFF.

This clonotype was seen a few times. The chain combines TRBV10-3 with TRBJ2-7; TRBD1 aligns across 7 bases. Trimming cost V 8 bases and J 3 bases; bases outside gene matches: 7. CDR3 length: 13 amino acids. Germline lookup yields CDR1 ENHRY and CDR2 SYGVKD. In nucleotides, the CDR3 is TGTGCCATCGTGCAGGGGGAGCTCTACGAGCAGTACTTC. This translates into CAIVQGELYEQYF.

Details on this clonotype: This clone may be a read error of a much larger clone one base away. The chain has TRBV28 and TRBJ1-5, with 8 bases fitting TRBD1. The CDR3 contains 16 residues. CDR1 is MDHEN and CDR2 is SYDVKM in the germline V gene. V lost 8 bases to trimming and J lost 7 bases; unmatched junction nucleotides: 16. CDR3 loop: CASGSLGQGAFQPQHF. CDR3 bases: TGTGCCAGCGGTTCCCTCGGGCAGGGGGCTTTCCAGCCCCAGCATTTT.

This rearrangement joins TRBV12-3 or TRBV12-4 to TRBJ1-5; D call uncertain. V was clipped by 2 bases and J by 2 bases, with 10 bases between them. CDR3 length equals 15 residues. The chain's CDR3 is CASSLSPSGNQPQHF. The CDR3 nucleotides are TGTGCCAGCAGTTTATCGCCGTCCGGCAATCAGCCCCAGCATTTT.

This clonotype was found many times. This chain joins TRBV11-2 and TRBJ2-7; 7 bases map to TRBD1. The CDR3 covers 21 residues. The J segment lost 7 bases and the V segment lost 6 bases, leaving 33 bases of the junction unmatched. Germline CDR1 and CDR2: SGHAT and FQNNGV. The CDR3 reads CASRHINHQGKGQTGFGEQYF. CDR3 nucleotide sequence: TGTGCCAGCAGACATATAAACCATCAAGGAAAGGGACAGACGGGTTTTGGGGAGCAGTACTTC.

This rearrangement joins TRBV20-1 to TRBJ2-3, with 10 nucleotides matching TRBD2. The CDR3 spans 14 residues. Germline V gene data show CDR1 as DFQATT and CDR2 as SNEGSKA (reference sequence). The V and J ends lost 6 bases and 11 bases, in that order; junction bases with no gene match: 14. CDR3 nucleotide sequence: TGCAGTGCCCGAGCGGGGGGGGTTTACAATGAGCAGTATTTT. It yields the protein CSARAGGVYNEQYF.

The chain uses TRBV7-9 and TRBJ1-2, with a weak D call TRBD1 (6 bases). The V gene's germline CDR1 is SEHNR and CDR2 FQNEAQ (reference sequence). Trimming left V 1 base short and J 6 bases short, with 9 bases between. This CDR3 comprises 13 residues. The CDR3 here is CASSLDRDDGYTF. CDR3 nucleotides: TGTGCCAGCAGCTTAGACAGGGATGATGGCTACACCTTC.

There are a few counts of this clonotype. The chain uses TRBV9 and TRBJ2-5, with TRBD2 matching over 13 bases. Germline CDR1 and CDR2: SGDLS and YYNGEE. The CDR3 contains 16 residues. V trimming: 2 bases; J trimming: 2 bases; junction bases outside the gene matches: 3. In nucleotides, the CDR3 is TGTGCCAGCAGCGTCGGGACTAGCGGGACTCAAGAGACCCAGTACTTC. Translation gives CASSVGTSGTQETQYF.

The genes are TRBV12-3 or TRBV12-4 and TRBJ1-2, with 7 nucleotides matching TRBD1. This CDR3 spans 15 amino acids. The J segment lost 4 bases and the V segment lost 6 bases, leaving 11 bases of the junction unmatched. The CDR3 loop is CASSGTAGVPYGYTF. The DNA for the CDR3 is TGTGCCAGCAGCGGGACAGCCGGGGTTCCCTATGGCTACACCTTC.

Regarding this clonotype: A junction end diverges from the germline sequence, so it may reflect a read error. V usage is TRBV19 and J usage is TRBJ1-1; no clear D. The germline gives CDR1 LNHDA, CDR2 SQIVND (reference sequence). The CDR3 is made up of 14 amino acids. The CDR3: CASSQVASGTKAFF. In DNA form, the CDR3 reads TGTGCCAGCAGCCAAGTAGCGTCGGGCACTAAAGCTTTCTTT. The complete variable domain, with remaining parts taken from reference TRBV19 and TRBJ1-1, reads DGGITQSPKYLFRKEGQNVTLSCEQNLNHDAMYWYRQDPGQGLRLIYYSQIVNDFQKGDIAEGYSVSREKKESFPLTVTSAQKNPTAFYLCASSQVASGTKAFFGQGTRLTVV.

The genes are TRBV12-3 or TRBV12-4 and TRBJ2-7, with TRBD1 matching over 11 bases. The CDR3 loop spans 15 amino acids. V shed 6 bases and J 5 bases; nucleotides not matched to a gene: 9. The CDR3 region is CASSPTGTGGNEQYF. Here the CDR3 DNA reads TGTGCCAGCAGCCCGACCGGGACAGGGGGTAACGAGCAGTACTTC.

This chain uses TRBV19 with TRBJ2-5; TRBD2 aligns across 14 bases. The CDR3 loop spans 14 amino acids. With 10 bases clipped from V and 4 bases from J, the junction kept 5 bases outside the gene matches. Per the germline V gene, CDR1 is LNHDA and CDR2 is SQIVND (reference sequence). Written as DNA, the CDR3 is TGTGCCACCCGACTAGCGGGGGGGCCAGAGACCCAGTACTTC. Translating gives CATRLAGGPETQYF.

The rearrangement uses TRBV7-2 and TRBJ2-5; D is tentatively TRBD1 or TRBD2 (5 bases each). Trimming pared 3 bases from V and 3 bases from J, leaving 8 bases between. This CDR3 has 13 residues. Germline-derived CDR1 and CDR2 are SGHTA and FQGNSA. The CDR3 DNA is TGTGCCAGCAGCTTGGGACCTAAAGAGACCCAGTACTTC. This sequence encodes CASSLGPKETQYF.

This clonotype was observed a single time. A clone one base away is much larger, so this may be a read error. The V and J genes are TRBV6-6 and TRBJ2-1, with TRBD2 matching over 7 bases. The CDR3 has 16 amino acids. Trimming removed 5 bases from V and 2 bases from J; junction bases left unmatched: 9. Germline V gene lookup returns CDR1 MNHNY and CDR2 SVGAGI (reference sequence). The CDR3 DNA reads TGTGCCAGCAGTCCTTTCGTGGCGGGGGCCTACAATGAGCAGTTCTTC. Translating gives CASSPFVAGAYNEQFF.

There are many counts of this clonotype. This chain links TRBV5-8 with TRBJ1-1; D ambiguous. Germline-derived CDR1 and CDR2 are SGHTS and YDEGEE. V was pared by 2 bases and J by 6 bases, with 11 bases between. This CDR3 has 13 amino acids. The DNA for the CDR3 is TGTGCCAGCAGCTTTTATTTAGCCGCTGAAGCTTTCTTT. Its translation: CASSFYLAAEAFF.

This clonotype was found a few times. The chain recombines TRBV2 with TRBJ2-3; D is possibly TRBD1 (5 bases). V lost 6 bases and J lost 0, with 13 bases in between. This CDR3 spans 15 amino acids. Per germline, CDR1 SNHLY and CDR2 FYNNEI. The CDR3 DNA sequence: TGTGCCAGCAGGCAACAGGCGACTAGCACAGATACGCAGTATTTT. It encodes CASRQQATSTDTQYF.